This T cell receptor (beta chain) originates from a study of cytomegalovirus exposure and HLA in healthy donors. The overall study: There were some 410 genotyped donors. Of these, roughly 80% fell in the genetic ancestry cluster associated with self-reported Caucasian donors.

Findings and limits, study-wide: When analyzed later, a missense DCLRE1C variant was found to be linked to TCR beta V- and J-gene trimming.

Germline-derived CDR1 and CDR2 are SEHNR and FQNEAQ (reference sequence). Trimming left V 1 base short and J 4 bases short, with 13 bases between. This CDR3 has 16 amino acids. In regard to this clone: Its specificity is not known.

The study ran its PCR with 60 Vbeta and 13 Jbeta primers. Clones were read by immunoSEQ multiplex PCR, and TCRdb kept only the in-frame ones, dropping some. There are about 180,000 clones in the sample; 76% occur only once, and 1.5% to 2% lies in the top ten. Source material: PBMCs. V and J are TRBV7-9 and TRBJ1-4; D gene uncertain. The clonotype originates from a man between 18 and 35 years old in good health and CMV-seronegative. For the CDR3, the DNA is TGTGCCAGCAGCTTAGGCTGGGCGACCATTAATGAAAAACTGTTTTTT. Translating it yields CASSLGWATINEKLFF.